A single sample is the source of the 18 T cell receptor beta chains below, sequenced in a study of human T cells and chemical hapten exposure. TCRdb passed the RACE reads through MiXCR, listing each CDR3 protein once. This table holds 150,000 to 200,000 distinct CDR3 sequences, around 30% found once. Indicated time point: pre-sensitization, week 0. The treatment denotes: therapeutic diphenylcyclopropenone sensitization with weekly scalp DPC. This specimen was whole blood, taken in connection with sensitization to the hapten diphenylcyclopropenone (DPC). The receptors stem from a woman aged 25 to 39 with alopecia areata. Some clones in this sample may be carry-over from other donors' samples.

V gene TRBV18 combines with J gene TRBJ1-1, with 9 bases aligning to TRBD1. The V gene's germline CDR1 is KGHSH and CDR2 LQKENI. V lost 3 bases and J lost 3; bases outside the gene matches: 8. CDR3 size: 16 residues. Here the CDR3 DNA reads TGTGCCAGCTCACCTCACAGGGGGCTTCAGGACACTGAAGCTTTCTTT. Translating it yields CASSPHRGLQDTEAFF. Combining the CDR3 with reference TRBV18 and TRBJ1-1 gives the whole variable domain NAGVMQNPRHLVRRRGQEARLRCSPMKGHSHVYWYRQLPEEGLKFMVYLQKENIIDESGMPKERFSAEFPKEGPSILRIQQVVRGDSAAYFCASSPHRGLQDTEAFFGQGTRLTVV.

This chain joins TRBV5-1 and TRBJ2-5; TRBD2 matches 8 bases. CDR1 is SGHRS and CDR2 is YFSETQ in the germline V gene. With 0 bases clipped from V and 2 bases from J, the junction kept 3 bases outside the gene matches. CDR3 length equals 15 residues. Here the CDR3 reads CASSLGASGQETQYF. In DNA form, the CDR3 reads TGCGCCAGCAGCTTGGGTGCTAGCGGGCAAGAGACCCAGTACTTC.

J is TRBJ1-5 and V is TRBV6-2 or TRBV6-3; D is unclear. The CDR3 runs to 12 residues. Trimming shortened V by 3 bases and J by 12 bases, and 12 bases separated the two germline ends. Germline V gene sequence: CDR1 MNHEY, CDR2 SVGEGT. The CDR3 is CASSYGVQGQHF. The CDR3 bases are TGTGCCAGCAGTTATGGGGTCCAAGGCCAGCATTTT.

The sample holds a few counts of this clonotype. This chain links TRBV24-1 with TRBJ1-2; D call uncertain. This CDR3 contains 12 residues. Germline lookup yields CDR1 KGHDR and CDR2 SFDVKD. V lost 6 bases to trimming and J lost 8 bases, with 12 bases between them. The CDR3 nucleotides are TGTGCCACCAGTACGCGGGTTGGGGGCTACACCTTC. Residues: CATSTRVGGYTF.

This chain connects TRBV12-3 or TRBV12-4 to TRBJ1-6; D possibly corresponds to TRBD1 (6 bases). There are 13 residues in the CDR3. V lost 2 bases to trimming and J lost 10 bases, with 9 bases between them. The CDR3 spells CASSLTGRSPLHF. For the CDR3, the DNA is TGTGCCAGCAGTTTAACAGGGCGGTCACCCCTCCACTTT.

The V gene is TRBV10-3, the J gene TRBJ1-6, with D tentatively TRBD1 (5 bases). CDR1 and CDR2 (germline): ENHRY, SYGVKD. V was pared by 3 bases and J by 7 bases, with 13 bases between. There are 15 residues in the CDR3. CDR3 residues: CAISDRGSTNSPLHF. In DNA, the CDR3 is TGTGCCATCAGTGACCGGGGGTCGACCAATTCACCCCTCCACTTT.

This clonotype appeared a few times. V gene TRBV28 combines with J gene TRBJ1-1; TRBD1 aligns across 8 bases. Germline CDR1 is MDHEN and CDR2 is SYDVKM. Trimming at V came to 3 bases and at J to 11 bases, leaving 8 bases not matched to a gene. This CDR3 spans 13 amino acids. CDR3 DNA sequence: TGTGCCAGCAGTTTCGGACAGGGCACCTCGGCTTTCTTT. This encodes CASSFGQGTSAFF.

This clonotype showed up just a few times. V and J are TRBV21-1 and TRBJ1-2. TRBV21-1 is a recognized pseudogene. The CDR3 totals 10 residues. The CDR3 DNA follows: TGTGCCAGCAGCTACTATGGCTACACCTTC. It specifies CASSYYGYTF.

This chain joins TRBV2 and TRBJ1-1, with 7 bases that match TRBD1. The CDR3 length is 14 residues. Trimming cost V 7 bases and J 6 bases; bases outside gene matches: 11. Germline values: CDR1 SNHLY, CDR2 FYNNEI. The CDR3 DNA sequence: TGTGCCAGCATTGTGGACAGGTACAGACCTGAAGCTTTCTTT. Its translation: CASIVDRYRPEAFF.

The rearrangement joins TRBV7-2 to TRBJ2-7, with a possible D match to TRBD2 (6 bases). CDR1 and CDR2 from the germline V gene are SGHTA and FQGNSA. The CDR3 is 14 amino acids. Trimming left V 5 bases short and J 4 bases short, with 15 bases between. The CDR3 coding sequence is TGTGCCAGCAGCCCGGTACCGGGGGTTTACGAGCAGTACTTC. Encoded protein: CASSPVPGVYEQYF.

Written as DNA, the CDR3 is TGCGCCAGCAGTGCCGGGACAGGGAACTTAGTCGGCTACGAGCAGTACTTC. Its translation is CASSAGTGNLVGYEQYF. The chain uses TRBV5-1 and TRBJ2-7; 9 positions agree with TRBD1. This CDR3 contains 17 residues. Germline V gene sequence: CDR1 SGHRS, CDR2 YFSETQ. The ends lost 5 bases at V and 3 bases at J; junction bases unmatched: 15.

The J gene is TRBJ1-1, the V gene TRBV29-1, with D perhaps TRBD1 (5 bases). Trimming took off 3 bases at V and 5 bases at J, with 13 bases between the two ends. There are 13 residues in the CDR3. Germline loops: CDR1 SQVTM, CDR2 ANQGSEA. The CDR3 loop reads CSVEGGMGTEAFF. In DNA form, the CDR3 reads TGCAGCGTTGAGGGGGGAATGGGGACTGAAGCTTTCTTT.

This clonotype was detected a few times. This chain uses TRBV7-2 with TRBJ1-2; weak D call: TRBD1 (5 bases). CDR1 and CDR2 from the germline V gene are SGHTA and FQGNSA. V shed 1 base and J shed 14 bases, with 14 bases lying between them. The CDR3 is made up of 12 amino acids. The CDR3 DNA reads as TGTGCCAGCAGCTTAGAATTGGGGGTTTGTACCTTC. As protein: CASSLELGVCTF.

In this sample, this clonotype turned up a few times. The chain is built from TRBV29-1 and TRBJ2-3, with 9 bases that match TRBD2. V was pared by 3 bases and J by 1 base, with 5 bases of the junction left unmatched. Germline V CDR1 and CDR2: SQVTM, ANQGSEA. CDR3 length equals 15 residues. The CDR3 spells CSVESWTSGTDTQYF. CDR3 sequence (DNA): TGCAGCGTTGAGTCCTGGACTAGCGGCACAGATACGCAGTATTTT.

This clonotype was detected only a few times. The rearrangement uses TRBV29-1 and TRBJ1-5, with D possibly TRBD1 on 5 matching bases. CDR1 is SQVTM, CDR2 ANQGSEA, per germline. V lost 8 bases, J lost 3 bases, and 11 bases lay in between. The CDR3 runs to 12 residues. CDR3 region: CSREGSNQPQHF. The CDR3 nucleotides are TGCAGCCGTGAGGGGTCCAATCAGCCCCAGCATTTT.

The CDR3 region is CSAGTGRGMNTEAFF. The CDR3 DNA sequence: TGCAGTGCTGGAACGGGACGGGGGATGAACACTGAAGCTTTCTTT. The V gene is TRBV20-1, the J gene TRBJ1-1; D is possibly TRBD1 (5 bases). Germline CDR1 is DFQATT and CDR2 is SNEGSKA (reference sequence). There are 15 residues in the CDR3. Trimming removed 5 bases at V and 0 bases at J, with 16 bases between.

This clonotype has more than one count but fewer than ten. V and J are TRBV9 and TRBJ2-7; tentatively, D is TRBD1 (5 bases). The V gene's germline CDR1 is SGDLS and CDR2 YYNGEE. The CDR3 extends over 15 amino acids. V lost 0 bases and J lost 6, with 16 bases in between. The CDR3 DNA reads TGTGCCAGCAGCGTAGAGGCAGTTAGGGGCGTCGAGCAGTACTTC. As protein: CASSVEAVRGVEQYF.

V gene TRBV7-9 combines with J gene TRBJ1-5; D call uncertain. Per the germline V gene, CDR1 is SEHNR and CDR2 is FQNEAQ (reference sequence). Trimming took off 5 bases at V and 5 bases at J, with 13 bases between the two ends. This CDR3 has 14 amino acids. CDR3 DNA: TGTGCCAGCAGCCCAAGGTATGACGATCAGCCCCAGCATTTT. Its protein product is CASSPRYDDQPQHF. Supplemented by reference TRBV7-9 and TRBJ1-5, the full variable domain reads DTGVSQNPRHKITKRGQNVTFRCDPISEHNRLYWYRQTLGQGPEFLTYFQNEAQLEKSRLLSDRFSAERPKGSFSTLEIQRTEQGDSAMYLCASSPRYDDQPQHFGDGTRLSIL.